This TCR beta chain was retrieved from a study of identical twins. The V segment lost 4 bases and the J segment 1 base; nucleotides outside the gene matches: 5. This CDR3 has 15 amino acids. Germline V gene lookup returns CDR1 SGHRS and CDR2 YFSETQ. There are many counts of this clonotype. MiXCR was run by TCRdb on the 5' RACE reads, yielding one entry per CDR3 protein. The table shows around 670,000 distinct CDR3 sequences, with over 5% occurring only once. This receptor was taken from a man aged 18 to 30 in good health. Sequenced: naive T cells sorted from blood. V gene TRBV5-1 combines with J gene TRBJ2-3, with 8 bases aligning to TRBD1. CDR3 region: CASSVPGQGTDTQYF. CDR3 bases: TGCGCCAGCAGCGTACCGGGACAGGGCACAGATACGCAGTATTTT.